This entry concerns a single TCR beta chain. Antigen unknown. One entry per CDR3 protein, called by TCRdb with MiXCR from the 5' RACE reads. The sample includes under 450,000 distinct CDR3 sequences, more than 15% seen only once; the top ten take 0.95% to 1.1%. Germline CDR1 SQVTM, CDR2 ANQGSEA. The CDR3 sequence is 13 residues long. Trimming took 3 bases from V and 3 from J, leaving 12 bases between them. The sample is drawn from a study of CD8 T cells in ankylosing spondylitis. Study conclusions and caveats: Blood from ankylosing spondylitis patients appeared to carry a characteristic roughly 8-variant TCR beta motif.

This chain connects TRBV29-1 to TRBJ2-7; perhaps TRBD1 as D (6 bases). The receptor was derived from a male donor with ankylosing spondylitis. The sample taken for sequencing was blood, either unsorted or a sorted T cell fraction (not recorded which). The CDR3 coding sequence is TGCAGCGTTGAGCCCAGGGGAAGCTACGAGCAGTACTTC. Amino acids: CSVEPRGSYEQYF.